This T cell receptor (beta chain) was captured by sequencing in a study of blood T cell repertoires in COVID-19. CDR3 length: 14 amino acids. Germline V gene lookup returns CDR1 MNHNS and CDR2 SASEGT. The J segment lost 6 bases and the V segment lost 5 bases, leaving 9 bases of the junction unmatched. Using immunoSEQ multiplex PCR, the repertoire was profiled, and TCRdb retains in-frame clones only, with some absent. This table holds about 29,000 clones, approximately 80% found once. The sample comprised peripheral blood. The chain uses TRBV6-1 and TRBJ1-2; 7 bases match TRBD1. The receptor comes from a woman between 65 and 79 years old with acute or convalescent COVID-19. CDR3 loop: CASSWQGDSDGYTF. The CDR3 coding sequence is TGTGCCAGCAGTTGGCAGGGGGATTCTGATGGCTACACCTTC.